Given below is one TCR beta chain in context. Each CDR3 protein is one row after TCRdb ran MiXCR on the 5' RACE reads. The sample has hundreds of thousands of distinct CDR3 sequences, 5.5% to 7.5% seen once. The data originate from a study of identical twins. CDR3 length equals 15 residues. The germline V gene has CDR1 LNHNV and CDR2 YYDKDF (reference sequence). V lost 0 bases and J lost 5, with 8 bases in between. All donors comprised healthy Caucasians. Sequenced material: naive T cells sorted from blood. This receptor was taken from a man between 18 and 29 years old in good health. V gene TRBV15 combines with J gene TRBJ1-6, with D unresolved. The CDR3 DNA reads as TGTGCCACCAGCAGAGATCGGTCCAATAATTCACCCCTCCACTTT. Protein sequence: CATSRDRSNNSPLHF.